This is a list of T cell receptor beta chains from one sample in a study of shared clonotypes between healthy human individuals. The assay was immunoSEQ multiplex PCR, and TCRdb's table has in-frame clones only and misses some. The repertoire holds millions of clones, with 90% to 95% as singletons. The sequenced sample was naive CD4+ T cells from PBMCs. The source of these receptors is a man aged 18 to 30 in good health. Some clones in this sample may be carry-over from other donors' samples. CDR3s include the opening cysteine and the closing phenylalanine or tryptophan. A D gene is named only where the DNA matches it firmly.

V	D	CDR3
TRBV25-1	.	CASRGSLGLTNEKLFF
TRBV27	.	CASSFRPVQIYEQYF
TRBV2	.	CASSDYSETFTYEQYF
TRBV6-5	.	CASGGENYGYTF
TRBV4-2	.	CASSQGGSRRGEGELFF
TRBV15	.	CATSNGIHQPQHF
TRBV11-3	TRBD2	CASSLAGGWDEQFF
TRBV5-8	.	CASSSQRLSNQPQHF
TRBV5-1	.	CASRSAVGVTEAFF
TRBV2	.	CASSVRTGTGELFF